The T cell receptor (beta chain) under discussion was sequenced for a study of CD8 T cells in ankylosing spondylitis. Overall study findings and caveats: Characteristic of ankylosing spondylitis blood, it appeared, was a TCR beta motif comprising about eight highly homologous variants. Both synovial fluid and blood in reactive arthritis had previously been reported to carry some motif variants. It was reported that disease-linked clones were significantly enriched in matched ankylosing spondylitis synovial fluid.

Trimming pared 3 bases from V and 2 bases from J, leaving 7 bases between. The CDR3 covers 12 residues. Germline V gene lookup returns CDR1 DFQATT and CDR2 SNEGSKA (reference sequence). There are a few counts of this clonotype. Its antigen remains unknown. Quantitative 5'-RACE was performed with molecular barcodes, and it yielded the TCR beta libraries. TCRdb processed the 5' RACE reads anew with MiXCR; each CDR3 protein has one entry. The table lists 300,000 to 350,000 distinct CDR3 sequences, around 21% of them singletons. The receptor was isolated from a female donor with ankylosing spondylitis or in good health (not recorded which). The specimen sequenced was blood, either unsorted or a sorted T cell fraction (not recorded which). The V and J genes are TRBV20-1 and TRBJ1-1; D call uncertain. The CDR3 DNA sequence: TGCAGTGCTAGGGACGGAAACACTGAAGCTTTCTTT. Translated: CSARDGNTEAFF.